This T cell receptor beta chain was captured in a study of blood T cell repertoires in COVID-19. Study-wide context: From T cells, B-cell-depleted T cells, or PBMCs came the material, which was cDNA or gDNA.

The table lists this clone with a count of one. Authors' data handling: Estimation of nucleated cell counts relied on the amplification of reference gene primers. Libraries were prepared by immunoSEQ multiplex PCR; TCRdb keeps only in-frame clonotypes and omits some of them. V and J calls and clone size come straight from that table; D and trimming were deduced from the DNA. Of under 350,000 clones listed, 89% were seen once; the top ten hold approximately 2.2%. The CDR3 extends over 14 amino acids. The V end was cut by 4 bases, the J end by 1 base, with 9 bases between. The germline V gene encodes CDR1 LGHDT and CDR2 YNNKEL (reference sequence).

The rearrangement links TRBV3-1 (or the pseudogene TRBV3-2) to TRBJ2-3; D possibly corresponds to TRBD2 (5 bases). The sample comprised peripheral blood. The source of this sequence is a man in his forties or fifties with acute or convalescent COVID-19. CDR3 DNA: TGTGCCAGCAGCCCGCGGACTGGCACAGATACGCAGTATTTT. Protein product: CASSPRTGTDTQYF.